Listed here is a single T cell receptor beta chain. Its target is not known. V gave up 4 bases and J gave up 3 bases, with 12 bases separating them. Germline CDR1 and CDR2: LGHNA and YNFKEQ. CDR3 length: 14 amino acids. 13 Jbeta primers and 60 Vbeta primers were used for the PCR. Libraries were prepared by immunoSEQ multiplex PCR; TCRdb keeps only in-frame clonotypes and omits some of them. The sample contains about 190,000 clones, 78% of which appear only once. These data come from a study of cytomegalovirus exposure and HLA in healthy donors. The study, taken as a whole, reports: In a later analysis, V- and J-gene trimming of beta chains associated with a DCLRE1C missense variant, replicated independently.

This chain joins TRBV4-2 and TRBJ2-5, with a possible D match to TRBD1 (5 bases). The specimen was PBMCs. The clonotype comes from a woman aged 25 to 39 in good health and CMV-seropositive. The CDR3 DNA is TGTGCCAGCAGCCGAGAATGGGGCGAAGAGACCCAGTACTTC. This sequence encodes CASSREWGEETQYF.